These T cell receptor beta chains were read from a single sample in a study of blood T cell repertoires in COVID-19. The protocol was immunoSEQ multiplex PCR, while the TCRdb copy is restricted to in-frame clones and leaves out a portion. Of about 260,000 clones detected, 83% appear once; the ten largest clones hold more than 8%. Sequencing was carried out using peripheral blood. These receptors all come from a woman in her fifties or sixties who had recovered from COVID-19. CDR3s include the opening cysteine and the closing phenylalanine or tryptophan. A D gene is named only where the DNA matches it firmly. Clone size, where shown, is once, few, many, or a class for clones that have expanded.

- TRBJ2-7 - TRBV18 CASSPRGFGEQYF TGTGCCAGCTCACCTAGGGGGTTCGGGGAGCAGTACTTC
TRBD2 TRBJ2-7 - TRBV5-1 CASSLGPSGEDLREQYF TGCGCCAGCAGCTTGGGGCCTAGCGGAGAAGACTTACGCGAGCAGTACTTC
- TRBJ1-6 once TRBV6-5 CASSYRGAGNSPLHF TGTGCCAGCAGTTACCGGGGGGCCGGTAATTCACCCCTCCACTTT
TRBD1 TRBJ1-2 - TRBV4-2 CASSQDSGGADGYTF TGTGCCAGCAGCCAAGATTCAGGGGGCGCCGATGGCTACACCTTC
- TRBJ2-5 - TRBV28 CASSLIQETQYF TGTGCCAGCAGTTTAATACAGGAGACCCAGTACTTC
- TRBJ1-2 - TRBV7-9 CASRAGEGYTF TGTGCCAGCAGAGCCGGGGAGGGCTACACCTTC
- TRBJ1-1 - TRBV12-5 CASGLSGNTEAFF TGTGCTAGTGGTTTGTCGGGAAACACTGAAGCTTTCTTT
TRBD1 TRBJ1-1 - TRBV11-2 CASSQGSDRDIF TGTGCCAGCAGCCAGGGATCGGACAGGGACATCTTT
- TRBJ2-1 once TRBV19 CASMSPGDNEQFF TGTGCCAGTATGTCCCCAGGGGACAATGAGCAGTTCTTC
- TRBJ1-6 once TRBV15 CATSRTDNSPLHF TGTGCCACCAGCCGGACAGATAATTCACCCCTCCACTTT
- TRBJ2-6 - TRBV19 CASSMGHAGANVLTF TGTGCCAGTAGTATGGGACACGCTGGGGCCAACGTCCTGACTTTC
- TRBJ2-1 - TRBV28 CASSLFGLPGDNEQFF TGTGCCAGCAGTTTATTCGGGCTACCGGGGGACAATGAGCAGTTCTTC
TRBD1 TRBJ2-1 - TRBV6-5 CASSYSKQGGFEQFF TGTGCCAGCAGTTACTCGAAACAGGGGGGCTTTGAGCAGTTCTTC
TRBD1 TRBJ2-7 - TRBV28 CASRPGQGAGEQYF TGTGCCAGCAGACCGGGACAGGGGGCGGGCGAGCAGTACTTC
- TRBJ2-3 - TRBV7-8 CASSWGGATDTQYF TGTGCCAGCAGCTGGGGGGGCGCCACAGATACGCAGTATTTT
- TRBJ1-5 few TRBV28 CASSSTGMGGGQPQHF TGTGCCAGCAGTTCCACCGGGATGGGAGGGGGTCAGCCCCAGCATTTT
- TRBJ2-2 - TRBV7-9 CASSLDIRVDTGELFF TGTGCCAGCAGCTTAGATATCAGGGTAGACACCGGGGAGCTGTTTTTT
TRBD2 TRBJ2-1 once TRBV7-2 CASSLMGTSFYNEQFF TGTGCCAGCAGCTTAATGGGGACTAGCTTCTACAATGAGCAGTTCTTC
TRBD1 TRBJ1-3 - TRBV4-2 CASSPRNRGGNSGNTIYF TGTGCCAGCAGCCCAAGAAACAGGGGGGGCAACTCTGGAAACACCATATATTTT
- TRBJ2-1 - TRBV7-9 CASSLRGGSYNEQFF TGTGCCAGCAGCTTAAGAGGGGGCTCCTACAATGAGCAGTTCTTC
TRBD2 TRBJ2-7 - TRBV25-1 CASSELGRLAGVGEQYF TGTGCCAGCAGTGAACTAGGGAGACTAGCGGGAGTCGGCGAGCAGTACTTC
TRBD1 TRBJ2-3 - TRBV7-9 CASSPLQQGGRTQYF TGTGCCAGCAGCCCTCTCCAACAGGGGGGTCGTACGCAGTATTTT
TRBD1 TRBJ2-7 - TRBV7-2 CASSNGDRANEQYF TGTGCCAGCAGCAACGGGGACAGGGCGAACGAGCAGTACTTC
- TRBJ1-4 - TRBV7-5 CVRSPKTGTLGGKLFF TGTGTCAGAAGCCCCAAAACAGGGACCTTAGGAGGAAAACTGTTTTTT
- TRBJ2-7 - TRBV7-8 CASSLGQPYEQYF TGTGCCAGCAGCTTAGGACAGCCCTACGAGCAGTACTTC
TRBD2 TRBJ2-3 - TRBV5-1 CASSLPSGALVDTQYF TGCGCCAGCAGCTTGCCCAGCGGGGCCCTCGTGGATACGCAGTATTTT
TRBD2 TRBJ2-1 - TRBV27 CASKRSGGGSYNEQFF TGTGCCAGCAAGCGGAGCGGGGGGGGCTCCTACAATGAGCAGTTCTTC
- TRBJ1-2 - TRBV7-2 CASAARRDSLHGYTF TGTGCCAGCGCCGCAAGAAGAGATTCCTTGCATGGCTACACCTTC
- TRBJ1-2 - TRBV5-5 CASRTDRAPYGYTF TGTGCCAGCAGGACCGACAGAGCCCCCTATGGCTACACCTTC
- TRBJ1-5 - TRBV19 CASSDQGFQPQHF TGTGCCAGTAGTGACCAGGGTTTTCAGCCCCAGCATTTT
TRBD1 TRBJ2-1 once TRBV4-1 CASSTTGTGRNEQFF TGCGCCAGCAGTACAACCGGGACAGGGCGCAATGAGCAGTTCTTC
TRBD1 TRBJ1-1 - TRBV13 CASSWGTGRMNTEAFF TGTGCCAGCAGCTGGGGGACAGGCCGAATGAACACTGAAGCTTTCTTT
- TRBJ2-3 - TRBV7-2 CASSLRPGLGGADTQYF TGTGCCAGCAGCTTACGCCCTGGACTCGGGGGTGCAGATACGCAGTATTTT
- TRBJ1-1 - TRBV6-5 CASSLGQNTEAFF TGTGCCAGCTCCTTGGGGCAAAACACTGAAGCTTTCTTT
TRBD1 TRBJ1-2 - TRBV18 CASSLDRIGSNYGYTF TGTGCCAGCTCCCTGGACAGGATAGGCTCTAACTATGGCTACACCTTC
- TRBJ2-7 few TRBV19 CATQGLSYEQYF TGTGCCACCCAGGGACTCTCCTACGAGCAGTACTTC
- TRBJ2-7 - TRBV3-1/TRBV3-2 CASSRWSSLYEQYF TGTGCCAGCAGCCGTTGGAGTTCCCTCTACGAGCAGTACTTC
TRBD1 TRBJ1-4 - TRBV4-1 CASSQGRDRWNEKLFF TGCGCCAGCAGCCAAGGGCGGGACAGATGGAATGAAAAACTGTTTTTT
TRBD1 TRBJ1-6 few TRBV10-1 CASSDEPGTALFYNSPLHF TGCGCCAGCAGTGATGAACCGGGGACAGCTTTATTTTATAATTCACCCCTCCACTTT
- TRBJ2-3 few TRBV7-8 CASSLTLGGGTDTQYF TGTGCCAGCAGCTTAACATTGGGGGGTGGCACAGATACGCAGTATTTT
- TRBJ1-1 - TRBV27 CASSLAGSLFEAFF TGTGCCAGCAGTTTGGCAGGGTCTCTCTTTGAAGCTTTCTTT
TRBD1 TRBJ1-2 - TRBV6-2/TRBV6-3 CASSTSTGARYGYTF TGTGCCAGCAGTACCTCGACAGGGGCGAGATATGGCTACACCTTC
- TRBJ2-5 - TRBV5-1 CASSLAQTQETQYF TGCGCCAGCAGCTTGGCACAAACCCAAGAGACCCAGTACTTC
- TRBJ2-7 few TRBV5-6 CASSLGGLGYEQYF TGTGCCAGCAGCTTGGGGGGCCTTGGCTACGAGCAGTACTTC
- TRBJ1-2 - TRBV5-1 CASSSEDDYGYTF TGCGCCAGCAGCTCGGAGGATGACTATGGCTACACCTTC
TRBD1 TRBJ1-2 - TRBV13 CASSLEGGQLNYGYTF TGTGCCAGCAGCTTAGAGGGGGGACAGCTTAACTATGGCTACACCTTC
- TRBJ1-1 - TRBV30 CAWSVGRAVTEAFF TGTGCCTGGAGTGTTGGGAGGGCGGTCACTGAAGCTTTCTTT
- TRBJ2-2 - TRBV7-2 CASSLRDSPSLNTGELFF TGTGCCAGCAGCTTACGTGACAGCCCTTCATTAAACACCGGGGAGCTGTTTTTT
TRBD1 TRBJ2-5 - TRBV7-7 CASSPGTGGETQYF TGTGCCAGCAGCCCCGGGACAGGGGGAGAGACCCAGTACTTC
TRBD2 TRBJ2-5 - TRBV5-6 CASSLRTSGLGETQYF TGTGCCAGCAGCTTAAGAACTAGCGGTCTCGGGGAGACCCAGTACTTC
TRBD1 TRBJ1-5 - TRBV6-2/TRBV6-3 CASRPPGQGVYSNQPQHF TGTGCCAGCAGGCCTCCCGGACAGGGGGTGTATAGCAATCAGCCCCAGCATTTT
TRBD2 TRBJ2-1 - TRBV27 CASSWGLAGGIPHNEQFF TGTGCCAGCAGTTGGGGACTAGCGGGAGGAATCCCACACAATGAGCAGTTCTTC
TRBD2 TRBJ2-3 - TRBV28 CASNSGAGTQYF TGTGCCAGCAATAGCGGGGCAGGTACGCAGTATTTT
- TRBJ1-1 once TRBV28 CAARTGGANTEAFF TGTGCCGCGAGGACGGGAGGCGCGAACACTGAAGCTTTCTTT
- TRBJ2-5 once TRBV7-6 CASSSHQETQYF TGTGCCAGCAGCAGCCACCAAGAGACCCAGTACTTC
- TRBJ1-4 - TRBV2 CATRAYEKLFF TGTGCCACCCGAGCCTATGAAAAACTGTTTTTT
- TRBJ2-3 - TRBV6-4 CASRNHRGTDTQYF TGTGCCAGCAGGAACCACAGAGGCACAGATACGCAGTATTTT
- TRBJ1-2 - TRBV28 CASSLLRPYGYTF TGTGCCAGCAGTTTATTGCGGCCCTATGGCTACACCTTC
- TRBJ1-5 once TRBV2 CASSVRASNQPQHF TGTGCCAGCAGTGTTCGAGCCAGCAATCAGCCCCAGCATTTT
TRBD1 TRBJ1-6 - TRBV9 CASSVDGRGESPLHF TGTGCCAGCAGCGTAGACGGCAGGGGGGAGTCACCCCTCCACTTT